A selection of T cell receptor beta chains follows, all from one sample in a study of blood T cell repertoires in COVID-19. Sequenced by immunoSEQ multiplex PCR; TCRdb stores in-frame clones only, minus some. The table lists 250,000 or so clones, about nine tenths of them singletons. Sequencing was carried out using peripheral blood. The receptors were gathered from a man aged 25-45 years with COVID-19, enrolled during active disease. The CDR3 runs from the conserved cysteine through the conserved F or W. Each record gives: D gene, J gene, V gene, clone size, CDR3 protein, CDR3 DNA. D genes are given only for firm matches. A clone size is listed for some rows: how often the clone was seen (once, few, many), or a class if it is expanded.

. | TRBJ2-2 | TRBV28 | . | CASSPSTGELFF | TGTGCCAGCAGTCCATCCACCGGGGAGCTGTTTTTT
. | TRBJ2-7 | TRBV7-2 | . | CASSQGQGFYEQYF | TGTGCCAGCAGCCAGGGGCAGGGTTTCTACGAGCAGTACTTC
TRBD2 | TRBJ2-2 | TRBV19 | . | CASKGPESYVLAGEADTGELFF | TGTGCCAGTAAGGGTCCAGAAAGCTACGTCTTAGCGGGGGAAGCTGACACCGGGGAGCTGTTTTTT
. | TRBJ2-7 | TRBV4-1 | few | CASSQAEGNSYEQYF | TGCGCCAGCAGCCAAGCGGAGGGTAACTCCTACGAGCAGTACTTC
TRBD1 | TRBJ1-4 | TRBV19 | . | CASSIEFGTGVATNEKLFF | TGTGCCAGTAGTATAGAGTTCGGGACAGGGGTTGCAACTAATGAAAAACTGTTTTTT
. | TRBJ1-2 | TRBV30 | . | CAWSVRSQAGDYGYTF | TGTGCCTGGAGTGTAAGGTCGCAGGCAGGCGACTATGGCTACACCTTC
. | TRBJ2-6 | TRBV15 | once | CATSRDRGSGANVLTF | TGTGCCACCAGCAGAGATCGCGGCTCTGGGGCCAACGTCCTGACTTTC
. | TRBJ1-2 | TRBV27 | . | CASALRDPLNGYTF | TGTGCCAGCGCCCTCCGGGATCCCCTTAATGGCTACACCTTC
. | TRBJ2-1 | TRBV7-7 | . | CASSSALHSYNEQFF | TGTGCCAGCAGCTCCGCTTTACACTCCTACAATGAGCAGTTCTTC
. | TRBJ1-3 | TRBV5-1 | few | CASSLAAAASSGNTIYF | TGCGCCAGCAGCTTGGCCGCGGCAGCGAGCTCTGGAAACACCATATATTTT
TRBD1 | TRBJ1-3 | TRBV7-7 | . | CASSRDRGDTIYF | TGTGCCAGCAGCCGAGACAGGGGGGACACCATATATTTT
TRBD1 | TRBJ2-7 | TRBV30 | . | CAWSGTGGYEQYF | TGTGCCTGGAGCGGGACAGGGGGCTACGAGCAGTACTTC
TRBD1 | TRBJ1-5 | TRBV19 | . | CASTATGLGNQPQHF | TGTGCCAGTACCGCGACAGGGTTGGGCAATCAGCCCCAGCATTTT
. | TRBJ1-6 | TRBV14 | . | CASGRQVASPLHF | TGTGCCAGCGGCCGACAGGTGGCTTCACCCCTCCACTTT
. | TRBJ2-3 | TRBV4-2 | few | CASSQARSLPLKYF | TGTGCCAGCAGCCAGGCTCGCTCCCTCCCTCTGAAGTATTTT
TRBD2 | TRBJ2-1 | TRBV25-1 | . | CASCRAGGFYNEQFF | TGTGCCAGCTGTAGAGCGGGAGGGTTCTACAATGAGCAGTTCTTC
. | TRBJ2-1 | TRBV5-1 | once | CASSLESYNEQFF | TGCGCCAGCAGCTTAGAGAGCTACAATGAGCAGTTCTTC
. | TRBJ2-2 | TRBV19 | . | CASSIGLSDRTGELFF | TGTGCCAGTAGTATAGGACTTTCGGATCGCACCGGGGAGCTGTTTTTT
. | TRBJ1-3 | TRBV5-1 | few | CASSLAAAQNSGNTIYF | TGCGCCAGCAGCTTGGCCGCAGCACAGAACTCTGGAAACACCATATATTTT
. | TRBJ1-2 | TRBV28 | . | CASSPTYQTANYGYTF | TGTGCCAGCAGTCCTACCTACCAGACAGCTAACTATGGCTACACCTTC
TRBD1 | TRBJ2-7 | TRBV6-5 | . | CASSFTGTVTYEQYF | TGTGCCAGCAGTTTTACCGGGACAGTCACCTACGAGCAGTACTTC
TRBD2 | TRBJ2-7 | TRBV3-1/TRBV3-2 | few | CASAGAGGVSYEQYF | TGTGCCAGCGCCGGGGCGGGAGGGGTTTCCTACGAGCAGTACTTC
. | TRBJ2-5 | TRBV19 | . | CASSTRYREETQYF | TGTGCCAGTAGTACCCGCTACAGGGAAGAGACCCAGTACTTC
TRBD1 | TRBJ1-1 | TRBV5-1 | . | CASSLDRGSTEAFF | TGCGCCAGCAGCTTGGACAGGGGATCCACTGAAGCTTTCTTT
TRBD1 | TRBJ1-1 | TRBV5-6 | . | CASSLPGQGLAFF | TGTGCCAGCAGCTTACCGGGACAGGGCCTAGCTTTCTTT
. | TRBJ2-2 | TRBV7-3 | . | CASNPVGGNTGELFF | TGTGCCAGTAACCCCGTCGGGGGGAACACCGGGGAGCTGTTTTTT
TRBD1 | TRBJ2-3 | TRBV19 | . | CASSGQGSTDTQYF | TGTGCCAGTTCGGGACAGGGTAGCACAGATACGCAGTATTTT
. | TRBJ1-6 | TRBV9 | . | CASSVVGAGNSPLHF | TGTGCCAGCAGCGTAGTGGGGGCCGGGAATTCACCCCTCCACTTT
TRBD2 | TRBJ2-1 | TRBV6-4 | . | CASSEGRGGPKPYNEQFF | TGTGCCAGCAGTGAGGGGCGGGGGGGCCCTAAACCGTACAATGAGCAGTTCTTC
. | TRBJ1-6 | TRBV28 | . | CASSTTLWGPNSPLHF | TGTGCCAGCAGCACAACTCTATGGGGGCCTAATTCACCCCTCCACTTT
TRBD2 | TRBJ2-7 | TRBV7-8 | . | CASSLRGGRAYEQYF | TGTGCCAGCAGCTTAAGGGGCGGGAGGGCCTACGAGCAGTACTTC
. | TRBJ1-4 | TRBV5-1 | . | CASSLASGSVATNEKLFF | TGCGCCAGCAGCTTGGCCTCGGGATCCGTTGCAACTAATGAAAAACTGTTTTTT
TRBD1 | TRBJ2-2 | TRBV7-2 | . | CARGQGAFNTGELFF | TGTGCTAGAGGACAGGGGGCATTCAACACCGGGGAGCTGTTTTTT
TRBD1 | TRBJ1-6 | TRBV28 | . | CASRATGQGMWNSPLHF | TGTGCCAGCAGAGCTACGGGACAGGGAATGTGGAATTCACCCCTCCACTTT
TRBD1 | TRBJ1-5 | TRBV7-9 | . | CASSLGQGASQPQHF | TGTGCCAGCAGCTTAGGGCAGGGGGCCAGTCAGCCCCAGCATTTT
. | TRBJ2-2 | TRBV2 | . | CASSGQENTGELFF | TGTGCCAGCAGTGGACAGGAGAACACCGGGGAGCTGTTTTTT
. | TRBJ2-7 | TRBV7-9 | . | CASSPQGGGSYEQYF | TGTGCCAGCAGCCCCCAGGGGGGAGGCTCCTACGAGCAGTACTTC
. | TRBJ1-2 | TRBV4-3 | . | CASSHHTATNYGYTF | TGCGCCAGCAGCCATCATACAGCTACTAACTATGGCTACACCTTC
. | TRBJ2-5 | TRBV3-1/TRBV3-2 | . | CASSQGRGAQETQYF | TGTGCCAGCAGCCAAGGCCGGGGGGCCCAAGAGACCCAGTACTTC
. | TRBJ2-7 | TRBV7-9 | . | CASGLYEQYF | TGTGCCAGCGGGCTCTACGAGCAGTACTTC
TRBD1 | TRBJ2-3 | TRBV7-2 | . | CASSGQGRDTQYF | TGTGCCAGCAGTGGACAGGGGAGAGATACGCAGTATTTT
TRBD1 | TRBJ1-1 | TRBV2 | . | CASSWGTGGGVGNTEAFF | TGTGCCAGCAGCTGGGGGACAGGGGGCGGTGTTGGGAACACTGAAGCTTTCTTT
TRBD1 | TRBJ1-1 | TRBV6-5 | . | CASTLGQGAEAFF | TGTGCCAGCACTTTGGGGCAGGGGGCTGAAGCTTTCTTT
TRBD1 | TRBJ2-2 | TRBV24-1 | . | CATSDATGGTGELFF | TGTGCCACCAGTGACGCGACAGGGGGCACCGGGGAGCTGTTTTTT
. | TRBJ1-1 | TRBV2 | . | CASSLRGGDTEAFF | TGTGCCAGCAGCCTCAGGGGTGGGGACACTGAAGCTTTCTTT
. | TRBJ1-1 | TRBV5-1 | . | CASSLVADSAEAFF | TGCGCCAGCAGCTTGGTGGCAGATTCCGCCGAAGCTTTCTTT
. | TRBJ1-2 | TRBV28 | . | CASSFSHGSNYGYTF | TGTGCCAGCAGTTTCTCTCATGGCTCTAACTATGGCTACACCTTC
TRBD1 | TRBJ2-7 | TRBV28 | once | CASGPVDRGDEQYF | TGTGCCAGCGGCCCCGTGGACAGGGGGGACGAGCAGTACTTC
TRBD1 | TRBJ1-2 | TRBV5-8 | . | CASSLRQGVRSIHGYTF | TGTGCCAGCAGCCTCCGACAGGGCGTGAGGTCGATCCATGGCTACACCTTC
TRBD1 | TRBJ2-5 | TRBV19 | . | CASSPGQGTETQYF | TGTGCCAGTAGTCCCGGACAGGGGACCGAGACCCAGTACTTC
TRBD1 | TRBJ1-4 | TRBV3-1/TRBV3-2 | once | CASSHRDRVNEKLFF | TGTGCCAGCAGCCACCGGGACAGGGTAAATGAAAAACTGTTTTTT